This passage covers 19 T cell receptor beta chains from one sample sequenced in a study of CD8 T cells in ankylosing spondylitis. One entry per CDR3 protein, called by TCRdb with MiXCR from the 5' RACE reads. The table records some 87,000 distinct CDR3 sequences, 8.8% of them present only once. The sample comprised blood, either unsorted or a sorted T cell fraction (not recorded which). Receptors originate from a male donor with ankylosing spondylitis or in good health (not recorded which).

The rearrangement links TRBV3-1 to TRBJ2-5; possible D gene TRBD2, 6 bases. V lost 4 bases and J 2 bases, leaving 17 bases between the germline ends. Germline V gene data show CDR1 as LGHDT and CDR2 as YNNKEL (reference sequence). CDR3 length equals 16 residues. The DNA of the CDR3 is TGTGCCAGCAGCCCCCTTATCGGGGGAGGACAAGAGACCCAGTACTTC. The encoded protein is CASSPLIGGGQETQYF.

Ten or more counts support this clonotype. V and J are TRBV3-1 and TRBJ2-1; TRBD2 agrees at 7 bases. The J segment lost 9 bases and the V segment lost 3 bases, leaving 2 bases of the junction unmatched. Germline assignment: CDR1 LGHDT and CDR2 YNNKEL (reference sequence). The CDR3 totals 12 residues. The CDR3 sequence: CASSQSSGEQFF. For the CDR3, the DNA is TGTGCCAGCAGCCAGTCTAGCGGTGAGCAGTTCTTC.

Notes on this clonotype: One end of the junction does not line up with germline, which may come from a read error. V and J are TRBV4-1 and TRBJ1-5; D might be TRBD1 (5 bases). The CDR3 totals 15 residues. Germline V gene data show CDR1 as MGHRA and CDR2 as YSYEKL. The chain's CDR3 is CTSSQLRGGNQPQHF. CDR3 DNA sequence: TGCACCAGCAGCCAGCTTCGAGGGGGCAATCAGCCCCAGCATTTT.

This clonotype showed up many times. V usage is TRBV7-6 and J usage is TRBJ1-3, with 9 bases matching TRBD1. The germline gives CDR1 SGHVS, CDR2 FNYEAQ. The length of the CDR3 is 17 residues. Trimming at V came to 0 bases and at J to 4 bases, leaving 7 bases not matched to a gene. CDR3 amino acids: CASSLAIRTGEGNTIYF. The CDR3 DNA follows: TGTGCCAGCAGCTTAGCGATTCGGACAGGGGAAGGAAACACCATATATTTT.

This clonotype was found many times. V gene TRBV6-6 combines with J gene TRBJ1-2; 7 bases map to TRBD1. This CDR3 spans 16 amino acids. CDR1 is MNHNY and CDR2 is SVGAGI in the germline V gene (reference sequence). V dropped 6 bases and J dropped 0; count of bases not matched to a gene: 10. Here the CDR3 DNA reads TGTGCCAGCAGGGGAATACAGGGGAGCTCTAACTATGGCTACACCTTC. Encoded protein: CASRGIQGSSNYGYTF.

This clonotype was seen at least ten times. The CDR3 loop reads CASSRRDSSPSYEQYF. The CDR3 DNA follows: TGCGCCAGCAGCCGAAGGGACAGCTCACCGTCCTACGAGCAGTACTTC. This sequence joins TRBV23-1 and TRBJ2-7; TRBD1 aligns across 7 bases. TRBV23-1 is given ORF status, its function remaining uncertain. The CDR3 has 16 residues. Germline trimming cut 6 bases from V and 1 base from J; bases unmatched to any gene: 12.

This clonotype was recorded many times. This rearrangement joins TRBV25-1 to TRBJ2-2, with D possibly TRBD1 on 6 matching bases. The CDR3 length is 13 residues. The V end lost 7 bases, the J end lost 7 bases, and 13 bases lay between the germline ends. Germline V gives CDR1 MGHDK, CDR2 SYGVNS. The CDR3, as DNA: TGTGCCAGCACCGACAGGTCTCACGGGGAGCTGTTTTTT. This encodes CASTDRSHGELFF.

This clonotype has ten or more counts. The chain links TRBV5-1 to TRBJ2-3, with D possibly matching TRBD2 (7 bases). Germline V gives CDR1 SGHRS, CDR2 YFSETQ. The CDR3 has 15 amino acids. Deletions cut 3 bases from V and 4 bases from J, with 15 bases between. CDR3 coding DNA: TGCGCCAGCAGCTCCATCGGGGGGCAGCCAGATACGCAGTATTTT. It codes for CASSSIGGQPDTQYF.

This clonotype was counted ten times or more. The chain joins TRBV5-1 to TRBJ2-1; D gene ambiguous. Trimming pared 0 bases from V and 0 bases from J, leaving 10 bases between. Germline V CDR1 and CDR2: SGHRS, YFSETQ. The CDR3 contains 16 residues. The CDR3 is CASSLGLDASYNEQFF. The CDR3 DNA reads TGCGCCAGCAGCTTGGGTTTGGATGCCTCCTACAATGAGCAGTTCTTC.

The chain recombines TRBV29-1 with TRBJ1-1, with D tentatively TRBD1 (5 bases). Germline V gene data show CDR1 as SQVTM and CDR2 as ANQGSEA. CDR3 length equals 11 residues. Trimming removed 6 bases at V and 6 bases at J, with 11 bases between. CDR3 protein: CSVGGGPEAFF. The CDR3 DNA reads TGCAGCGTCGGGGGGGGACCTGAAGCTTTCTTT.

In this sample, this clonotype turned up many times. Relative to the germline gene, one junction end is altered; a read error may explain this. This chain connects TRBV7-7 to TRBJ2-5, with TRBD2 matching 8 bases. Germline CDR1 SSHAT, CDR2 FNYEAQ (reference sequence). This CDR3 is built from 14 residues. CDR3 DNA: TGTGCTAGCAGCTTAGGGACTAGTGGAGAGACCCAGTACTTC. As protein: CASSLGTSGETQYF.

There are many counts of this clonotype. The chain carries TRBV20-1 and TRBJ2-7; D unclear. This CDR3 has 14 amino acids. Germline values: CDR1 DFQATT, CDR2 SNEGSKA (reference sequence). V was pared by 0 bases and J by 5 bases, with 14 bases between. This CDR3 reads CSARDPALVHEQYF. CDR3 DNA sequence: TGCAGTGCTAGAGATCCAGCGTTGGTCCACGAGCAGTACTTC.

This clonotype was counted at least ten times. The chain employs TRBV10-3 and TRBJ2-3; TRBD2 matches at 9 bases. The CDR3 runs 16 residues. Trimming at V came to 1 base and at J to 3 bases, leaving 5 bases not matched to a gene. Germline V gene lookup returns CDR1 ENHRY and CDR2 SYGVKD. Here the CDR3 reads CAISEFGGGATDTQYF. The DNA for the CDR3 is TGTGCCATCAGTGAGTTTGGCGGGGGGGCGACAGATACGCAGTATTTT.

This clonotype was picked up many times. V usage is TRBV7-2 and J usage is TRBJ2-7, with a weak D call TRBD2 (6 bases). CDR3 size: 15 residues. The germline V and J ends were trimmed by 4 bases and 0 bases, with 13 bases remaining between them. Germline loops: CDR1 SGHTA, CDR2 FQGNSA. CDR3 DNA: TGTGCCAGCAGCTGGTTTCGGGGGAGCTCCTACGAGCAGTACTTC. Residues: CASSWFRGSSYEQYF. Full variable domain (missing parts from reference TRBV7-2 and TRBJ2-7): GAGVSQSPSNKVTEKGKDVELRCDPISGHTALYWYRQSLGQGLEFLIYFQGNSAPDKSGLPSDRFSAERTGGSVSTLTIQRTQQEDSAVYLCASSWFRGSSYEQYFGPGTRLTVT.

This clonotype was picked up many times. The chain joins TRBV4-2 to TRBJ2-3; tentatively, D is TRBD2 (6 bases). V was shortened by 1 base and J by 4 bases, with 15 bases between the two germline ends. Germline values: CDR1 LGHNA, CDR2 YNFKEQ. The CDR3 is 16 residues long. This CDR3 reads CASSQGRRAGADTQYF. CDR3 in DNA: TGTGCCAGCAGCCAAGGGAGGAGGGCCGGGGCAGATACGCAGTATTTT.

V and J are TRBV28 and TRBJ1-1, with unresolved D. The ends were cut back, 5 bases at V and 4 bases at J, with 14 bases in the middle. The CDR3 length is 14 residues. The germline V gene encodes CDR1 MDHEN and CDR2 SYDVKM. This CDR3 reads CASSPERVGTEAFF. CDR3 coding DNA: TGTGCCAGCAGTCCCGAGAGGGTGGGCACTGAAGCTTTCTTT. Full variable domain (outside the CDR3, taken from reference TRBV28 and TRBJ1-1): DVKVTQSSRYLVKRTGEKVFLECVQDMDHENMFWYRQDPGLGLRLIYFSYDVKMKEKGDIPEGYSVSREKKERFSLILESASTNQTSMYLCASSPERVGTEAFFGQGTRLTVV.

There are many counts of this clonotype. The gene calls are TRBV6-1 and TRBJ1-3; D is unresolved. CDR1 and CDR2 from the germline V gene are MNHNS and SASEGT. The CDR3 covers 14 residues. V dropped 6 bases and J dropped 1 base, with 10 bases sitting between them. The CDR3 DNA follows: TGTGCCAGCAGGGAGGTATATTCTGGAAACACCATATATTTT. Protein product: CASREVYSGNTIYF.

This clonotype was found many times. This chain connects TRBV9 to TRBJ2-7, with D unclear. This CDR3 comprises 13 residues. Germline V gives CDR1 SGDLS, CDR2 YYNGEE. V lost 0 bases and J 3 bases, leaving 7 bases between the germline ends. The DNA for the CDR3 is TGTGCCAGCAGCGTAGACTACCTCTACGAGCAGTACTTC. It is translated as CASSVDYLYEQYF.

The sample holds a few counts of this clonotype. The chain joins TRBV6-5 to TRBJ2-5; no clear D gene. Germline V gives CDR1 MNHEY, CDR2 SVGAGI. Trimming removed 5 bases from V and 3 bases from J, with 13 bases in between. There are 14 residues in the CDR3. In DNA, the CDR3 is TGTGCCAGCAGTCACCCTCGACTGGAAGAGACCCAGTACTTC. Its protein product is CASSHPRLEETQYF.